The clone carrying this T cell receptor (beta chain) showed up many times. What it recognizes is unknown. The data are from a study of T cell repertoires in cytomegalovirus infection. The V end lost 5 bases, the J end lost 5 bases, and 10 bases lay between the germline ends. This CDR3 spans 13 amino acids. CDR1 is SGHVS, CDR2 FNYEAQ, per germline. TCRdb recomputed calls from the reads with MiXCR, one row per CDR3 protein. The sample lists about 900,000 distinct CDR3 sequences, 25% to 40% occurring once. The input for sequencing was cultured CD8+ T cells from PBMCs, taken from culture after CMV antigen stimulation. The source is a human donor in good health (CMV status not recorded). Some clones in this sample may be carry-over from other donors' samples. The chain has TRBV7-6 and TRBJ2-1; tentatively, D is TRBD2 (5 bases). In nucleotides, the CDR3 is TGTGCCAGCAGCCCCGACGGGGACAATGAGCAGTTCTTC. Its protein product is CASSPDGDNEQFF.